The 17 T cell receptor beta chains in this list originate from one sample, sequenced in a study of T cell repertoires in cytomegalovirus infection. These receptors' antigens are unknown. Using its own MiXCR run on the reads, TCRdb lists one record per CDR3 protein. Of 750,000 to 900,000 distinct CDR3 sequences listed, almost 30% are singletons. Sequencing used cultured CD8+ T cells from PBMCs, obtained from culture after CMV antigen stimulation. The receptors derive from a human donor in good health (CMV status not recorded). Some clones in this sample may be carry-over from other donors' samples.

This clonotype was seen just once. The chain employs TRBV9 and TRBJ2-1; no firm D call. Germline V gives CDR1 SGDLS, CDR2 YYNGEE. There are 14 residues in the CDR3. The V end lost 1 base, the J end lost 4 bases, and 9 bases lay between the germline ends. CDR3 DNA sequence: TGTGCCAGCAGCGTACATGAAGGGTACAATGAGCAGTTCTTC. Residues: CASSVHEGYNEQFF.

This clonotype was seen more than once but under ten times. The V call is TRBV27, the J call TRBJ2-4; a possible D gene is TRBD1 (6 bases). Trimming took 6 bases from V and 5 from J, leaving 14 bases between them. The CDR3 is 14 residues long. Germline CDR1 MNHEY, CDR2 SMNVEV (reference sequence). The CDR3: CASRTLGAQNIQYF. The DNA of the CDR3 is TGTGCCAGCAGGACGTTGGGGGCACAAAACATTCAGTACTTC.

In this sample, this clonotype turned up many times. The J gene is TRBJ1-1, the V gene TRBV9, with D perhaps matching TRBD1 (5 bases). The CDR3 totals 15 residues. CDR1 and CDR2 from the germline V gene are SGDLS and YYNGEE. Trimming stripped 0 bases from V and 0 bases from J, with 9 bases between. CDR3 nucleotides: TGTGCCAGCAGCGTAGACGGGGGTCTGAACACTGAAGCTTTCTTT. Encoded protein: CASSVDGGLNTEAFF.

CDR3 DNA: TGTGCCAGCCGAGGGCTTGTAACCGGGGAGCTGTTTTTT. Its translation: CASRGLVTGELFF. The rearrangement uses TRBV12-3 or TRBV12-4 and TRBJ2-2, with D possibly being TRBD2 (5 bases). V gave up 8 bases and J gave up 5 bases, with 12 bases separating them. The CDR3 has 13 residues.

The CDR3 DNA is TGTGCCAGCAGTCCTTCCTTAGGACAGGCTGTCGAGCAGTACTTC. This sequence encodes CASSPSLGQAVEQYF. The chain joins TRBV6-6 to TRBJ2-7, with 7 bases fitting TRBD1. Per germline, CDR1 MNHNY and CDR2 SVGAGI (reference sequence). The V and J ends lost 5 bases and 6 bases, in that order; junction bases with no gene match: 13. CDR3 size: 15 residues.

This clonotype occurred a few times. The chain uses TRBV7-9 and TRBJ2-5; maybe TRBD2 (6 bases). The V and J ends lost 4 bases and 3 bases respectively, with 18 bases between them. This CDR3 contains 16 residues. Germline V gives CDR1 SEHNR, CDR2 FQNEAQ (reference sequence). CDR3 DNA: TGTGCCAGCAGCTCGGGACTGGGCGGTTTAAAAGAGACCCAGTACTTC. Translating it yields CASSSGLGGLKETQYF.

The CDR3 protein is CASSLVPSGGHSTDTQYF. CDR3 nucleotide sequence: TGTGCCAGCAGCTTAGTGCCTAGCGGGGGCCACAGCACAGATACGCAGTATTTT. The chain links TRBV11-2 to TRBJ2-3; 10 bases agree with TRBD2. The CDR3 runs to 18 residues. With 1 base clipped from V and 0 bases from J, the junction kept 7 bases outside the gene matches. The germline V gene encodes CDR1 SGHAT and CDR2 FQNNGV.

This rearrangement joins TRBV2 to TRBJ2-7, with 14 positions matching TRBD2. V shed 5 bases, J shed 4 bases, and the junction held 10 bases outside the gene matches. The CDR3 runs 17 residues. Germline V gene lookup returns CDR1 SNHLY and CDR2 FYNNEI. The CDR3 DNA follows: TGTGCCAGCAGTTCCGGGACTAGCGGGGGTGATCCTTACGAGCAGTACGTC. It translates to CASSSGTSGGDPYEQYV.

The chain combines TRBV6-5 with TRBJ1-5; no firm D call. Germline CDR1 is MNHEY and CDR2 is SVGAGI. Trimming removed 2 bases at V and 0 bases at J, with 14 bases between. The CDR3 loop spans 17 amino acids. The CDR3 loop reads CASSYVKPKYSNQPQHF. The CDR3 bases are TGTGCCAGCAGTTACGTCAAACCGAAATATAGCAATCAGCCCCAGCATTTT.

The rearrangement uses TRBV19 and TRBJ1-5; D is unclear. In germline, CDR1 is LNHDA, CDR2 SQIVND (reference sequence). V gave up 7 bases and J gave up 6 bases, with 16 bases separating them. This CDR3 comprises 14 residues. The CDR3 reads CASTSGELRQPQHF. CDR3 in DNA: TGTGCCAGTACCTCTGGAGAGCTGCGTCAGCCCCAGCATTTT.

The chain combines TRBV7-6 with TRBJ1-1; D is perhaps TRBD1 (6 bases). The CDR3 extends over 14 amino acids. Germline V CDR1 and CDR2: SGHVS, FNYEAQ. Trimming cost V 6 bases and J 2 bases, with 13 bases left between them. This chain's CDR3 is CASRAAGANTEAFF. The CDR3 DNA reads TGTGCCAGCAGAGCGGCGGGGGCAAACACTGAAGCTTTCTTT.

The chain employs TRBV27 and TRBJ2-7, with D possibly being TRBD2 (6 bases). V lost 2 bases and J 3 bases, leaving 11 bases between the germline ends. This CDR3 is built from 14 residues. Germline V lookup: CDR1 MNHEY, CDR2 SMNVEV (reference sequence). Here the CDR3 DNA reads TGTGCCAGCAGTTTAACGGGGACTTTCTACGAGCAGTACTTC. Protein: CASSLTGTFYEQYF.

This clonotype turned up a few times. Relative to the germline gene, one junction end is altered; a read error may explain this. The chain links TRBV5-5 to TRBJ2-7; D is perhaps TRBD2 (5 bases). CDR3 length equals 13 residues. Germline V CDR1 and CDR2: SGHKS, YYEKEE (reference sequence). The CDR3 reads CASTPRIRGVQDF. CDR3 nucleotide sequence: TGTGCCAGCACCCCAAGAATCCGGGGAGTCCAGGACTTC.

This clonotype was observed a few times. The V gene is TRBV4-1, the J gene TRBJ1-1; unclear D gene. The CDR3 is made up of 15 amino acids. The germline V gene encodes CDR1 MGHRA and CDR2 YSYEKL. The V and J ends lost 6 bases and 3 bases respectively, with 17 bases between them. The CDR3 sequence: CASSFREGGDTEAFF. As DNA, the CDR3 is TGCGCCAGCAGTTTTAGGGAGGGTGGCGACACTGAAGCTTTCTTT.

This clonotype has more than one count but fewer than ten. The chain has TRBV4-1 and TRBJ1-2, with unresolved D. This CDR3 is 14 amino acids long. V lost 0 bases to trimming and J lost 3 bases, with 8 bases between them. CDR1 and CDR2 from the germline V gene are MGHRA and YSYEKL. The CDR3 DNA reads as TGCGCCAGCAGCCAAGATCGAACATACTATGGCTACACCTTC. Protein sequence: CASSQDRTYYGYTF.

This clonotype was recorded at least ten times. The J gene is TRBJ1-1, the V gene TRBV7-9; TRBD1 matches at 8 bases. Germline loops: CDR1 SEHNR, CDR2 FQNEAQ (reference sequence). This CDR3 is built from 13 residues. J was trimmed by 1 base and V by 5 bases; bases with no gene match: 0. CDR3: CASSGQGNTEAFF. The CDR3 DNA reads as TGTGCCAGCAGCGGACAGGGGAACACTGAAGCTTTCTTT.

This clonotype was seen once. The V and J genes are TRBV18 and TRBJ1-6; D is ambiguous. CDR1 and CDR2 from the germline V gene are KGHSH and LQKENI. The CDR3 spans 15 residues. With 2 bases removed from V and 9 bases from J, the gap between germline ends came to 14 bases. The CDR3 nucleotides read TGTGCCAGCTCACCAGAGCGGGTCCCGGGTTCACCCCTCCACTTT. Amino acid sequence: CASSPERVPGSPLHF.